The rows below give T cell receptor beta chains drawn from one sample of a study of T cell repertoires in cytomegalovirus infection. Their cognate antigens are unknown. One entry per CDR3 protein, called by TCRdb with MiXCR from the reads. The sample shows 75,000 to 95,000 distinct CDR3 sequences, under 55% of them seen only once. The input for sequencing was CD8+ T cells from cultured PBMCs, taken from culture after CMV antigen stimulation. All receptors derive from a human donor in good health (CMV status not recorded). Some clones in this sample may be carry-over from other donors' samples. Both conserved end residues are part of each CDR3. A D gene is named only where the DNA matches it firmly. A clone size is listed for some rows: how often the clone was seen (once, few, many), or a class if it is expanded.

d_gene	v_gene	j_gene	abundance	CDR3aa	CDR3nt
NA	TRBV7-8	TRBJ1-2	few	CASSPLPSGGDGYTF	TGTGCCAGCAGCCCCCTACCGTCGGGCGGGGACGGCTACACCTTC
NA	TRBV2	TRBJ2-7	once	CASIGAVYEQYF	TGTGCCAGCATAGGGGCGGTCTACGAGCAGTACTTC
NA	TRBV13	TRBJ2-1	NA	CASSWPKGEQFF	TGTGCCAGCAGCTGGCCCAAGGGTGAGCAGTTCTTC
NA	TRBV7-6	TRBJ2-1	few	CASTPHLATSKPYTVNEQFF	TGTGCCAGCACCCCCCACCTAGCGACCAGTAAACCCTACACAGTGAATGAGCAGTTCTTC
NA	TRBV20-1	TRBJ2-1	NA	CSAPSVLSYNEQFF	TGCAGTGCTCCTAGCGTGCTCTCCTACAATGAGCAGTTCTTC
TRBD1	TRBV20-1	TRBJ1-1	NA	CSAREDRGLNTEAFF	TGCAGTGCTAGAGAAGACAGGGGGCTGAACACTGAAGCTTTCTTT
NA	TRBV6-1	TRBJ2-4	NA	CASSESAGERGKNIQYF	TGTGCCAGCAGTGAATCAGCTGGGGAACGAGGCAAAAACATTCAGTACTTC
NA	TRBV29-1	TRBJ1-5	NA	CSATDGLGQPQHF	TGCAGCGCCACGGACGGCCTCGGGCAGCCCCAGCATTTT
NA	TRBV7-2	TRBJ2-2	few	CASSGLAGTGTLQHTGELFF	TGTGCCAGCAGCGGACTAGCTGGGACAGGGACACTGCAACACACCGGGGAGCTGTTTTTT
NA	TRBV20-1	TRBJ2-1	few	CSARALALGNEQFF	TGCAGTGCTAGAGCCCTAGCGCTGGGCAATGAGCAGTTCTTC
NA	TRBV6-6	TRBJ2-7	NA	CASSYSFGTPYEQYF	TGTGCCAGCAGTTACTCATTCGGGACACCCTACGAGCAGTACTTC
NA	TRBV11-1	TRBJ1-2	few	CASSLPRQWDTTPPSDF	TGTGCCAGCAGCTTACCTCGGCAGTGGGATACCACTCCCCCGAGCGACTTC
TRBD2	TRBV7-6	TRBJ2-3	NA	CASSFGGGVTDTQYF	TGTGCCAGCAGCTTCGGCGGGGGGGTCACAGATACGCAGTATTTT